The present T cell receptor (beta chain) was sequenced within a study of response to subunit inactivated influenza vaccine. TCRdb called the RT-PCR reads again in MiXCR, with one record for every CDR3 protein. The data show more than 700,000 distinct CDR3 sequences, with 21% seen just once and roughly a tenth held by the top ten. The CDR3 is made up of 13 amino acids. The V end was cut by 6 bases, the J end by 5 bases, with 15 bases between. Germline V gives CDR1 DFQATT, CDR2 SNEGSKA (reference sequence). In its sample, this clonotype was seen a few times. Its antigen is unidentified. Overall study results and limits: The authors suggested that every seasonal influenza vaccination recruits few new T cells.

The sequencing used PBMCs from blood, collected less than 6 days after vaccination. The sequence was obtained from a man in his fifties or sixties who received an inactivated influenza vaccine. The chain uses TRBV20-1 and TRBJ2-3; D is undetermined. CDR3 coding DNA: TGCAGTGCCATAAGAGACCTAGGAGATACGCAGTATTTT. Amino acids: CSAIRDLGDTQYF.